This TCR beta chain was identified in a study of response to subunit inactivated influenza vaccine. V lost 0 bases to trimming and J lost 3 bases, with 6 bases between them. The CDR3 consists of 14 residues. TCRdb reanalysed the RT-PCR reads using MiXCR and keeps one entry per CDR3 protein. The sample holds roughly 700,000 distinct CDR3 sequences, approximately 15% seen once. This clonotype came up many times. This receptor was taken from a man aged 45-65 years who received an inactivated influenza vaccine. The rearrangement joins TRBV12-3 or TRBV12-4 to TRBJ1-5, with D uncertain. The sequencing here drew on PBMCs from blood, taken 14 to 15 days before vaccination. This chain's CDR3 is CASSLAYSNQPQHF. CDR3 DNA: TGTGCCAGCAGTTTAGCGTACTCCAATCAGCCCCAGCATTTT.